This T cell receptor (beta chain) was identified during a study of a mutant IDH1 vaccine in newly diagnosed glioma. With V trimmed by 5 bases and J by 4 bases, 7 bases remained unmatched. The germline V gene encodes CDR1 PRHDT and CDR2 FYEKMQ (reference sequence). The length of the CDR3 is 15 residues. In the case of this clone: Its specificity is unknown.

Profiled with immunoSEQ multiplex PCR; TCRdb holds only in-frame clones, not every one. The sample yields around 69,000 clones, about 88% seen once. Time point defined: week 35, safety follow-up. Topical imiquimod was applied with each vaccine dose, which held 300 ug of mutant IDH1 20-mer peptide. This clonotype was obtained from a man between 25 and 39 years old with glioma. This specimen was PBMCs, taken from a glioma patient whose treatment included an IDH1 peptide vaccine. The chain carries TRBV13 and TRBJ2-2; 7 nucleotides line up with TRBD1. This CDR3 is CASSRQGWSTGELFF. The DNA for the CDR3 is TGTGCCAGCAGCCGACAGGGTTGGAGCACCGGGGAGCTGTTTTTT.